This T cell receptor beta chain was found in a study of T cell repertoires in cytomegalovirus infection. Across the whole study: Indicated by public TCR beta signatures were CMV infection and matching HLA type.

Germline assignment: CDR1 SGHVS and CDR2 FNYEAQ. The CDR3 is 18 residues long. Trimming took 0 bases from V and 7 from J; bases not matched to a gene: 11. TCRdb re-called the reads through MiXCR, storing one row per CDR3 protein. The data hold fewer than 650,000 distinct CDR3 sequences, with almost 40% observed a single time. Worth noting for this clonotype: No antigen is known for it.

The input for sequencing was cultured PBMCs, taken from culture after CMV antigen stimulation. This clonotype originated in a human donor in good health (CMV status not recorded). Some clones in this sample may be carry-over from other donors' samples. The chain combines TRBV7-6 with TRBJ2-1, with TRBD2 identical over 11 bases. The CDR3 bases are TGTGCCAGCAGCTTAGCGAGAGGGCTAGCGGGGGGAATTAATGAGCAGTTCTTC. This gives the protein CASSLARGLAGGINEQFF. The whole variable domain, remainder taken from reference TRBV7-6 and TRBJ2-1, is GAGVSQSPRYKVTKRGQDVALRCDPISGHVSLYWYRQALGQGPEFLTYFNYEAQQDKSGLPNDRFSAERPEGSISTLTIQRTEQRDSAMYRCASSLARGLAGGINEQFFGPGTRLTVL.